Listed below are T cell receptor beta chains from one sample, sequenced in a study of T-cell reconstitution after alpha-beta-depleted transplantation in children. TCRdb passed the PCR reads through MiXCR, listing each CDR3 protein once. Of roughly 200,000 distinct CDR3 sequences in the sample, approximately 6.8% were seen once. Source: PBMCs from the stem cell graft donor, taken from the stem cell graft. The source is a human donor who donated a stem cell graft to a child with Wiskott-Aldrich syndrome. Both conserved end residues are part of each CDR3. Fields, in order: V gene, D gene, CDR3 length, clone size, J gene, CDR3 DNA, CDR3 protein. D genes are given only for firm matches. Size is omitted from some rows. Given values are once, few, many or a class for expanded clones.

TRBV27	.	11	many	TRBJ2-7	TGTGCCAGCAGGCTGGGTCCCGAGCAGTACTTC	CASRLGPEQYF
TRBV7-8	.	16	few	TRBJ2-5	TGTGCCAGCAGCTTATTGTCAAGGACACGGGGTGGGACCCAGTACTTC	CASSLLSRTRGGTQYF
TRBV15	.	16	many	TRBJ1-6	TGTGCCACCAGCAGAGATGACCAGGGTAATAATTCACCCCTCCACTTT	CATSRDDQGNNSPLHF
TRBV24-1	TRBD1	15	many	TRBJ2-3	TGTGCCACCTCCGAGGACAGGGGGGTTTGGGATACGCAGTATTTT	CATSEDRGVWDTQYF
TRBV12-3/TRBV12-4	.	16	many	TRBJ1-5	TGTGCCAGCAGTTTGAGTGGAACAGCCCGCCGGGGGCCCCAGCATTTT	CASSLSGTARRGPQHF
TRBV28	TRBD1	14	many	TRBJ2-1	TGTGCCAGCAGTTGGACAGGGGTGGGTTCGGAGCAGTTCTTC	CASSWTGVGSEQFF
TRBV5-1	.	15	.	TRBJ1-4	TGCGCCAGCAGCTTGGTGGGCCAGGGCGGAGAAAAACTGTTTTTT	CASSLVGQGGEKLFF
TRBV5-1	TRBD1	15	many	TRBJ2-7	TGCGCCAGCAGCTTAGGGACAGCAGTCTCCTACGAGCAGTACTTC	CASSLGTAVSYEQYF
TRBV9	TRBD1	17	many	TRBJ1-3	TGTGCCAGCAGCGTATGGGACAGCACCATCTCTGGAAACACCATATATTTT	CASSVWDSTISGNTIYF
TRBV20-1	.	18	many	TRBJ2-2	TGCAGTGCGGAGCAAACCACCGCGGGGGCCCATATGGGCGGGGAGCTGTTTTTT	CSAEQTTAGAHMGGELFF
TRBV6-5	.	13	many	TRBJ1-1	TGTGCCAGCAGTTACTCGCTGAACACTGAAGCTTTCTTT	CASSYSLNTEAFF
TRBV3-1	TRBD2	17	.	TRBJ2-1	TGTGCCAGCAGCCAAGGAGGTATAGCGGGAGGGCCAAATGAGCAGTTCTTC	CASSQGGIAGGPNEQFF
TRBV12-3/TRBV12-4	TRBD2	15	many	TRBJ2-7	TGTGCCAGCAGTTACCTGACTAGCGGGAGTTTAGAGCAGTACTTC	CASSYLTSGSLEQYF
TRBV12-3/TRBV12-4	.	13	many	TRBJ1-4	TGTGCCAGCAGTAAGGTTCCTGAGGGAAAACTGTTTTTT	CASSKVPEGKLFF
TRBV12-3/TRBV12-4	TRBD2	15	many	TRBJ2-5	TGTGCCAGATCACTCAAGCGGGGAGGACAAGAGACCCAGTACTTC	CARSLKRGGQETQYF
TRBV24-1	.	14	many	TRBJ2-2	TGTGCCACCCGAGGGCGTTTGAACACCGGGGAGCTGTTTTTT	CATRGRLNTGELFF
TRBV12-3/TRBV12-4	.	15	.	TRBJ2-5	TGTGCCAGCAGCCCTGGGGCGGGCCCGGGGGAGACCCAGTACTTC	CASSPGAGPGETQYF
TRBV5-1	.	14	many	TRBJ1-1	TGCGCCACCCGAGCCGACAGCTTGAACACTGAAGCTTTCTTT	CATRADSLNTEAFF
TRBV5-5	TRBD2	16	.	TRBJ2-3	TGTGCCAGCAGCTCTAGCGGGTTTCTTTCCACAGATACGCAGTATTTT	CASSSSGFLSTDTQYF
TRBV5-1	.	15	.	TRBJ2-7	TGCGCCAGCAGAAGACTACTAGAACCGTCCTACGAGCAGTACTTC	CASRRLLEPSYEQYF
TRBV27	.	13	many	TRBJ2-1	TGTGCCAGCAGTTTTGGCAGGGGCAATGAGCAGTTCTTC	CASSFGRGNEQFF
TRBV5-1	.	14	.	TRBJ1-1	TGCGCCAGCAGCTTGGACGGAGTGAACACTGAAGCTTTCTTT	CASSLDGVNTEAFF
TRBV5-4	TRBD2	19	many	TRBJ2-5	TGTGCCAGCAGCTTGACTCTAGCGGGAGACCTGAGGTACCAAGAGACCCAGTACTTC	CASSLTLAGDLRYQETQYF
TRBV7-9	.	16	many	TRBJ2-7	TGTGCCAGCAGCCAAGCGACAGGACTTCTCCTCCACGAGCAGTACTTC	CASSQATGLLLHEQYF
TRBV5-5	TRBD1	15	many	TRBJ2-3	TGTGCCAGCAGCTCCTATTATAGGGGGCAGGATACGCAGTATTTT	CASSSYYRGQDTQYF
TRBV3-1	.	13	.	TRBJ1-2	TGTGCCAGCAGCGATAACAGGGTCCATGGCTACACCTTC	CASSDNRVHGYTF